This T cell receptor beta chain appears in the sequencing data of a study of blood T cell repertoires in COVID-19 (dated by TCRdb to 2020 to 2022). For context, the study as a whole: Collaborator samples came from the United States, Italy and Spain and covered acute and convalescent phases of COVID-19. Subjects who had been exposed to COVID-19, were actively infected with it, or had recovered from it provided the deeply sampled blood TCRbeta repertoires that made up the dataset. Nearly every sample came with metadata listing a de-identified subject ID, COVID-19 status, age in years and sex. The prospective study material was composed of cDNA or gDNA derived from T cells, B-cell-depleted T cells, or PBMCs. A freely available public database, intended as a resource for researchers studying the immune response to SARS-CoV-2, is where the repertoires were released. The samples were drawn from two sources: the first 160 participants of the ongoing ImmuneRACE study, and 950 to 1,500 subjects contributed by 6 global collaborators. HLA class I and class II types, where available, came from metadata supplied by the sample provider rather than from assay-based typing. What the authors observed across the whole study: Clinical and demographic metadata were provided uncurated, with the amount varying by source and participant.

The collaborating institutions used their own protocols to collect whole blood in K2EDTA tubes. Collaborator samples were shipped for TCRbeta analysis as frozen whole blood, isolated PBMCs, or DNA extracted from either sample type. TCRbeta CDR3 regions were amplified from genomic DNA by means of the immunoSEQ Assay, a bias-controlled multiplex PCR. The original pipeline was this. The number of nucleated cells in each sample was estimated by amplification of reference gene primers within the assay. To quantify the absolute abundance of each unique TCRbeta CDR3 rearrangement, sequence reads were collapsed and filtered. Productive Simpson clonality was computed per sample as the square root of Simpson's diversity index over productive rearrangements. The source is immuneACCESS, and TCRdb retained only in-frame sequences with V and J called. Part of the clones is not carried over; for the studies checked, unresolved V genes explain less than half of this, and the remainder is unexplained. Clone size and V and J calls were adopted from that table, with D and trimming inferred from the DNA. A total of approximately 230,000 clones appear in this sample, around 84% of them only once. About 20% of the sample belongs to the ten largest clones.

Details on this clone: The clone's antigen remains unknown. Base quality data are lacking; no much larger clone is found one base away.

The CDR3 starts with the cysteine, ends with the phenylalanine, and has 16 residues. The read is trimmed to its CDR3 DNA, 48 bases read in frame from base 1. A distance of 20 bases separates the germline ends of V and J, which lose 6 bases and 3 bases respectively. CDR1 SGHTA and CDR2 FQGNSA were looked up in the germline V gene. The sequence was obtained from a man aged 25 to 40 with active or convalescent COVID-19. Rearrangement joined TRBV7-2 to TRBJ1-2; no D segment can be confidently identified. Sequenced: peripheral blood. The sequenced DNA is TGTGCCAGCAGTTCCCCCAGGAGGCTCCTAGACTATGGCTACACCTTC. This is translated as CASSSPRRLLDYGYTF.